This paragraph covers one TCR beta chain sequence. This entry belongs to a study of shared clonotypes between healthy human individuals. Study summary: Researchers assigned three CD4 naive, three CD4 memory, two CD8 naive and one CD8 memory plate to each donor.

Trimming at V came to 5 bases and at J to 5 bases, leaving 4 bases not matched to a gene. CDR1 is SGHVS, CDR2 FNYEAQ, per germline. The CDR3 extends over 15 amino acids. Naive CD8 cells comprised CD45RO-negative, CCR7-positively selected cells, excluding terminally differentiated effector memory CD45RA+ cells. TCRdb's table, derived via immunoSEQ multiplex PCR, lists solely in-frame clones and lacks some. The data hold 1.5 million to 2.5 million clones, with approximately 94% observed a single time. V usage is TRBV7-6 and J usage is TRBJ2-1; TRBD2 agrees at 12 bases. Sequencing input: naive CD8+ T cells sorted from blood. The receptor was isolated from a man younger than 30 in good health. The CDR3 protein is CASSLGLAGNNEQFF. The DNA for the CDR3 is TGTGCCAGCAGCCTTGGACTAGCGGGAAACAATGAGCAGTTCTTC.